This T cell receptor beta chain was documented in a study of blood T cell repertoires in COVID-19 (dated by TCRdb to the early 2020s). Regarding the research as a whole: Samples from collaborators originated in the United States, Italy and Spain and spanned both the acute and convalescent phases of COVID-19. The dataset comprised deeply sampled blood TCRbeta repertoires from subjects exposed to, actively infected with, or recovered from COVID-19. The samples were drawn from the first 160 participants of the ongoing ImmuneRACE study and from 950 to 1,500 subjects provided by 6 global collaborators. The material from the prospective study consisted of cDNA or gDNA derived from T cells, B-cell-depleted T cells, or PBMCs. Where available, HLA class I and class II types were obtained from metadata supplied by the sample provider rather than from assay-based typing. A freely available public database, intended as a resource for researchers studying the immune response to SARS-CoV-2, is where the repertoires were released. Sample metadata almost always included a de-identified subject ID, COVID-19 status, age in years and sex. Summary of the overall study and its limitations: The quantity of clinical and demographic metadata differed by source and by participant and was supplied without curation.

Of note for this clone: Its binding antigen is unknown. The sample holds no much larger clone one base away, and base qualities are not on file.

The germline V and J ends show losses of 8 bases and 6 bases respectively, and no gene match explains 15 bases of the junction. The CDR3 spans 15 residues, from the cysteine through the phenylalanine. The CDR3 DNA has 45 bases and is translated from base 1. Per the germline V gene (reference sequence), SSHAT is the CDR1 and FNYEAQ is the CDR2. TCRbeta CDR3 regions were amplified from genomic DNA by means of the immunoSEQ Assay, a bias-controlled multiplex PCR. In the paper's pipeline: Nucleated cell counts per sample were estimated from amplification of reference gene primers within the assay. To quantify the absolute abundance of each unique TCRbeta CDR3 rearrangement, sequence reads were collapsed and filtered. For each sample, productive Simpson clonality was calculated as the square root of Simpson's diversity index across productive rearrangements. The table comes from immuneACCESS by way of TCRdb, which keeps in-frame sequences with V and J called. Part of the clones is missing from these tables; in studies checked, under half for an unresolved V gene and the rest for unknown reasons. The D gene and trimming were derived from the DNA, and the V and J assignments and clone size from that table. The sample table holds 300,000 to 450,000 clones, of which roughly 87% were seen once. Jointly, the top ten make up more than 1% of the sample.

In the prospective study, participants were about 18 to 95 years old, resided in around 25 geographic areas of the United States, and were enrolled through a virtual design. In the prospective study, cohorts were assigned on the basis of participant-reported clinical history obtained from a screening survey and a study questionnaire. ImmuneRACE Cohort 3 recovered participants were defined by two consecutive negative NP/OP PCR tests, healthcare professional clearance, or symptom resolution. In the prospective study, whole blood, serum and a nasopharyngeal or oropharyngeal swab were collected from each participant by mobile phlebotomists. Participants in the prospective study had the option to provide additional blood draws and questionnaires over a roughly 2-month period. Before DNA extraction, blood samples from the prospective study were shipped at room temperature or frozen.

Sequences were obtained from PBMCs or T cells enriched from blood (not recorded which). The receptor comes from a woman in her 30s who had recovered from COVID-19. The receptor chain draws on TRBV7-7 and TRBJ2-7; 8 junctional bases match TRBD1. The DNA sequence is TGTGCCAGCTCATTACACAGAGGGACAGGCGGCGAGCAGTACTTC. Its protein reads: CASSLHRGTGGEQYF.